The clone carrying this TCR beta chain was seen at least ten times. What it recognizes is unknown. This entry comes from a study of prognosis after radiotherapy for stage I lung cancer. Study-level background: Those with stage I non-small cell lung cancer who took part were enrolled between April 2018 and January 2019.

From genomic DNA, two-round multiplex PCR was used to amplify TCR beta CDR3. Amplification during the initial PCR round employed primers specific to each TRBV and TRBJ gene. TCRdb fed the multiplex PCR reads into MiXCR, producing one record per CDR3 protein. The sample consists of approximately 22,000 distinct CDR3 sequences, about 42% of them appearing once. Study outcomes and limitations: Unique TCR clones declined after stereotactic body radiation therapy, from a median approximately 9,600 to 7,200.

The specimen comprised PBMCs, sampled before or after stereotactic body radiation therapy (not recorded which). The receptor comes from a donor aged 50 or older with non-small cell lung cancer.

The CDR3 reads CASRETGTSTMNTEAFF. The CDR3 DNA reads TGTGCCAGCAGGGAAACAGGGACATCAACCATGAACACTGAAGCTTTCTTT. The chain joins TRBV28 to TRBJ1-1, with D possibly being TRBD1 (6 bases). This CDR3 is 17 amino acids long. Trimming left V 6 bases short and J 0 bases short, with 20 bases between. Looked up from germline, CDR1 is MDHEN and CDR2 is SYDVKM.